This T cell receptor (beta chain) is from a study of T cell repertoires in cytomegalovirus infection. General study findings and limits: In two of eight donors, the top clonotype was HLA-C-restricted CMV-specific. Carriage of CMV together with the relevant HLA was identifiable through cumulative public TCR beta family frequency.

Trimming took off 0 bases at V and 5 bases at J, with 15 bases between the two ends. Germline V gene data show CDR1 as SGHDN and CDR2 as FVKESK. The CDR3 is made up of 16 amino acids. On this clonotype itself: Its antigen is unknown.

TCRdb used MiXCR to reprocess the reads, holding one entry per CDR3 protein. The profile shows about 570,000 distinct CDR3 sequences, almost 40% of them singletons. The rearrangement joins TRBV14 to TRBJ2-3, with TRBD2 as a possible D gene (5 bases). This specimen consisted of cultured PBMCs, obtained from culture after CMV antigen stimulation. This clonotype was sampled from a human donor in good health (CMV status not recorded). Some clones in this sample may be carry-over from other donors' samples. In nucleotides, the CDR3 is TGTGCCAGCAGCCAAGATCCGGGCCTAGCAGGAGATACGCAGTATTTT. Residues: CASSQDPGLAGDTQYF.